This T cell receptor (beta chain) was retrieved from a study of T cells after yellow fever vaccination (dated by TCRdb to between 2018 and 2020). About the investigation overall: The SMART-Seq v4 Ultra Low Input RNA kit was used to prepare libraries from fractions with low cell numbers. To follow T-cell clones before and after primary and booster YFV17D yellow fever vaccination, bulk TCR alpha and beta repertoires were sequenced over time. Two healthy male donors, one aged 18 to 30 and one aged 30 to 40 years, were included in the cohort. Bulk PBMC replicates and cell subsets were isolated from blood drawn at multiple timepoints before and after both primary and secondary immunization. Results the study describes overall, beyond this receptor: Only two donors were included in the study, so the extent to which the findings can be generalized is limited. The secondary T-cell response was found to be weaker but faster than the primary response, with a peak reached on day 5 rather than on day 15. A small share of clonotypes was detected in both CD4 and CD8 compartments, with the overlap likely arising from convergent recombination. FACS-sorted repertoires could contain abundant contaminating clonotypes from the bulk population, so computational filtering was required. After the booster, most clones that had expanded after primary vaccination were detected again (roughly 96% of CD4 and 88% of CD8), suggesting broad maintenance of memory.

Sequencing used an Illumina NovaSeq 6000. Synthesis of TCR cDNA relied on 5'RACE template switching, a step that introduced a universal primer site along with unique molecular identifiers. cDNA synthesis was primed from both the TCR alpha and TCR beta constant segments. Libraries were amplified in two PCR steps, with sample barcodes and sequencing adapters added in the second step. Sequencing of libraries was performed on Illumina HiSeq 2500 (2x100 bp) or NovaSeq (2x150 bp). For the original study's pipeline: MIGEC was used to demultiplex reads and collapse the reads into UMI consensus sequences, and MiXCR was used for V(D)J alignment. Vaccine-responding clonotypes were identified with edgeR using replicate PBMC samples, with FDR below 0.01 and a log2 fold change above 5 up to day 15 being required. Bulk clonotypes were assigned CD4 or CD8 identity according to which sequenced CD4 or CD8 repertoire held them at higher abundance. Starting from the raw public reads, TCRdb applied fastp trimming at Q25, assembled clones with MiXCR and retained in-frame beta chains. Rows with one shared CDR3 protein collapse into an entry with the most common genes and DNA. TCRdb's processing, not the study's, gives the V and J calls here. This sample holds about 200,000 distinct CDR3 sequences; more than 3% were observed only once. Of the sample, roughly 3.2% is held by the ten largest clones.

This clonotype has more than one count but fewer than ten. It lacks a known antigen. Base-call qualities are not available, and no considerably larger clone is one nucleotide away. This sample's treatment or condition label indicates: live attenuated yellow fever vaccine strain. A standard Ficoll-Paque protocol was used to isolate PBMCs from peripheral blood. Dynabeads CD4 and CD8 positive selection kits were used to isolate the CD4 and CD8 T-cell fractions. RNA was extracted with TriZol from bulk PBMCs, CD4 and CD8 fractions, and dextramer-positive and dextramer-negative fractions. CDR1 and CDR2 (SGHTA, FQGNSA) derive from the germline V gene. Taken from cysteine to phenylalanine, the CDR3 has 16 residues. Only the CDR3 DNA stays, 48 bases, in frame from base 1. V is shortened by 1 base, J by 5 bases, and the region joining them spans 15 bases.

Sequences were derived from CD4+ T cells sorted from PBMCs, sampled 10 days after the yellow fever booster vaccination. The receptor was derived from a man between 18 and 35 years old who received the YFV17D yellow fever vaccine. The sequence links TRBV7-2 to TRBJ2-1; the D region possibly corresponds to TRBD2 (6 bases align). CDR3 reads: CASSLEVGTGNNEQFF. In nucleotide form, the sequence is TGTGCCAGCAGCTTAGAGGTGGGGACTGGAAACAATGAGCAGTTCTTC.